Following are 19 T cell receptor beta chains from one sample sequenced in a study of T cell changes during pregnancy in multiple sclerosis. Libraries were prepared by immunoSEQ multiplex PCR; TCRdb keeps only in-frame clonotypes and omits some of them. The profile shows about 120,000 clones, around nine tenths of them singletons. Source: peripheral blood, taken in the third trimester of pregnancy. These TCRs come from a female donor with multiple sclerosis, enrolled in a pregnancy study.

The rearrangement joins TRBV5-1 to TRBJ1-1; D not certain. CDR1 and CDR2 from the germline V gene are SGHRS and YFSETQ. This CDR3 spans 15 amino acids. The germline V and J ends were trimmed by 1 base and 3 bases, with 13 bases remaining between them. In nucleotides, the CDR3 is TGCGCCAGCAGCTTGATGCCAGGCGGGTACACTGAAGCTTTCTTT. Translation gives CASSLMPGGYTEAFF. The full variable domain, rest sourced from reference TRBV5-1 and TRBJ1-1, is KAGVTQTPRYLIKTRGQQVTLSCSPISGHRSVSWYQQTPGQGLQFLFEYFSETQRNKGNFPGRFSGRQFSNSRSEMNVSTLELGDSALYLCASSLMPGGYTEAFFGQGTRLTVV.

This chain uses TRBV4-1 with TRBJ2-3; D might be TRBD1 (5 bases). The CDR3 loop spans 15 amino acids. In germline, CDR1 is MGHRA, CDR2 YSYEKL. Trimming pared 2 bases from V and 4 bases from J, leaving 13 bases between. Written as DNA, the CDR3 is TGCGCCAGCAGCCAACACAGGCGGACCTCAGATACGCAGTATTTT. This encodes CASSQHRRTSDTQYF.

This clone turned up a few times. The identical CDR3 is also encoded by other nucleotide sequences in the sample. The rearrangement links TRBV27 to TRBJ1-5, with D unresolved. The germline CDR1 and CDR2 sequences are MNHEY and SMNVEV (reference sequence). V dropped 5 bases and J dropped 0 bases, with 8 bases sitting between them. The CDR3 is made up of 14 amino acids. DNA for the CDR3: TGTGCCAGCAGTCACAGAGATAGCAATCAGCCCCAGCATTTT. This gives the protein CASSHRDSNQPQHF.

The chain uses TRBV5-4 and TRBJ2-3; 11 nucleotides agree with TRBD1. Germline V gene data show CDR1 as SGHNT and CDR2 as YYREEE (reference sequence). The CDR3 is made up of 15 amino acids. The J segment lost 5 bases and the V segment lost 4 bases, leaving 6 bases of the junction unmatched. Here the CDR3 DNA reads TGTGCCAGCAGCCCCCGGGACAGGGGGATAGATACGCAGTATTTT. It is translated as CASSPRDRGIDTQYF. Based on the CDR3 plus reference TRBV5-4 and TRBJ2-3, the full variable domain is ETGVTQSPTHLIKTRGQQVTLRCSSQSGHNTVSWYQQALGQGPQFIFQYYREEENGRGNFPPRFSGLQFPNYSSELNVNALELDDSALYLCASSPRDRGIDTQYFGPGTRLTVL.

This sequence joins TRBV27 and TRBJ1-1, with D perhaps matching TRBD1 (5 bases). CDR3 length: 14 residues. The germline V and J ends were trimmed by 2 bases and 4 bases, with 11 bases remaining between them. The germline gives CDR1 MNHEY, CDR2 SMNVEV (reference sequence). The CDR3 bases are TGTGCCAGCAGTTTAAGAATTGGGGCCACTGAAGCTTTCTTT. Protein product: CASSLRIGATEAFF.

This chain links TRBV27 with TRBJ2-2; 9 bases agree with TRBD1. CDR1 and CDR2 from the germline V gene are MNHEY and SMNVEV (reference sequence). With 6 bases clipped from V and 7 bases from J, the junction kept 9 bases outside the gene matches. The CDR3 length is 15 residues. The CDR3 sequence is CASRRDRGFIGELFF. CDR3 sequence (DNA): TGTGCCAGCAGACGTGACAGGGGGTTCATCGGGGAGCTGTTTTTT.

J is TRBJ2-2 and V is TRBV19, with D possibly matching TRBD2 (6 bases). CDR1 LNHDA and CDR2 SQIVND come from the germline V gene (reference sequence). The CDR3 has 13 amino acids. The ends were cut back, 4 bases at V and 5 bases at J, with 8 bases in the middle. The CDR3 loop is CASSTLATGELFF. CDR3 DNA: TGTGCCAGTAGTACCCTAGCGACCGGGGAGCTGTTTTTT.

This clone was seen a few times. V and J are TRBV30 and TRBJ1-1; 9 nucleotides line up with TRBD1. Germline loops: CDR1 GTSNPN, CDR2 SVGIG (reference sequence). The V gene end was trimmed by 2 bases and the J gene end by 6 bases; junction bases not matched to a gene: 4. The CDR3 sequence is 13 residues long. CDR3 in DNA: TGTGCCTGGAGTAAAGGACAGGGGCCTGAAGCTTTCTTT. It yields the protein CAWSKGQGPEAFF.

The chain employs TRBV27 and TRBJ2-5, with no clear D. V shed 5 bases and J shed 1 base, with 14 bases lying between them. Germline CDR1 MNHEY, CDR2 SMNVEV (reference sequence). The CDR3 is 15 residues long. The CDR3 reads CASSPLGASQETQYF. DNA for the CDR3: TGTGCCAGCAGTCCCCTAGGAGCGTCCCAAGAGACCCAGTACTTC.

The chain carries TRBV5-6 and TRBJ1-4; TRBD1 aligns across 8 bases. Germline V gives CDR1 SGHDT, CDR2 YYEEEE. The junction had 5 bases not matched to a gene; V was cut back by 1 base and J by 3 bases. This CDR3 has 16 amino acids. CDR3 DNA sequence: TGTGCCAGCAGCTTGCGTCAGGGGGCCCCTAATGAAAAACTGTTTTTT. Amino acid sequence: CASSLRQGAPNEKLFF. Using reference TRBV5-6 and TRBJ1-4 for the parts outside the CDR3, the full variable domain is DAGVTQSPTHLIKTRGQQVTLRCSPKSGHDTVSWYQQALGQGPQFIFQYYEEEERQRGNFPDRFSGHQFPNYSSELNVNALLLGDSALYLCASSLRQGAPNEKLFFGSGTQLSVL.

This clone has more than one count but fewer than ten. This chain links TRBV20-1 with TRBJ1-1; 7 bases align to TRBD1. The germline V gene has CDR1 DFQATT and CDR2 SNEGSKA (reference sequence). The length of the CDR3 is 11 residues. Unmatched junction bases numbered 2, after V lost 3 bases and J lost 7 bases. For the CDR3, the DNA is TGCAGTGCTAGTTGGACAGGTGAAGCTTTCTTT. It specifies CSASWTGEAFF.

This sequence joins TRBV29-1 and TRBJ1-4, with TRBD1 as a possible D gene (5 bases). Germline V gene sequence: CDR1 SQVTM, CDR2 ANQGSEA. The CDR3 is made up of 12 amino acids. Trimming cost V 4 bases and J 7 bases, with 10 bases left between them. Written as DNA, the CDR3 is TGCAGCGTTGGCACAGGTACTGAAAAACTGTTTTTT. Protein product: CSVGTGTEKLFF.

This chain joins TRBV18 and TRBJ2-1; D is unclear. CDR1 and CDR2 from the germline V gene are KGHSH and LQKENI. The V gene lost 2 bases and the J gene lost 7 bases, with 3 bases spanning the gap. The length of the CDR3 is 11 residues. The CDR3: CASSPANEQFF. The CDR3 DNA follows: TGTGCCAGCTCACCAGCGAATGAGCAGTTCTTC.

The chain joins TRBV4-2 to TRBJ2-5, with D possibly matching TRBD2 (5 bases). V gave up 3 bases and J gave up 4 bases, with 12 bases separating them. The CDR3 covers 14 residues. Germline V gives CDR1 LGHNA, CDR2 YNFKEQ. The CDR3 coding sequence is TGTGCCAGCAGCCACCTAGGCGAGGGAGAGACCCAGTACTTC. Protein sequence: CASSHLGEGETQYF.

V and J are TRBV6-1 and TRBJ2-1; no reliable D call. CDR1 and CDR2 from the germline V gene are MNHNS and SASEGT. Between the trimmed V and J ends, which lost 3 bases and 10 bases, there was a span of 7 bases. The CDR3 has 11 amino acids. CDR3 region: CASSERIEQFF. CDR3 DNA: TGTGCCAGCAGTGAGCGTATAGAGCAGTTCTTC.

This clone was detected only a few times. The CDR3 protein is CASSLASTGGAEAFF. DNA of the CDR3: TGCGCCAGCAGCCTAGCATCCACAGGGGGTGCTGAAGCTTTCTTT. The V gene is TRBV4-1, the J gene TRBJ1-1; 8 bases are shared with TRBD1. The CDR3 covers 15 residues. The germline V gene has CDR1 MGHRA and CDR2 YSYEKL. With V trimmed by 4 bases and J by 6 bases, 10 bases remained unmatched.

This clone was counted a few times. This chain links TRBV4-1 with TRBJ1-5; 7 bases map to TRBD1. The CDR3 runs to 14 residues. Germline CDR1 is MGHRA and CDR2 is YSYEKL. Unmatched junction bases numbered 2, after V lost 1 base and J lost 5 bases. The chain's CDR3 is CASSQGQGHQPQHF. CDR3 bases: TGCGCCAGCAGCCAAGGACAGGGTCATCAGCCCCAGCATTTT.

In DNA form, the CDR3 reads TGCGCCAGCAGTGTTTCGGACAGGGCTGGAAACACCATATATTTT. It translates to CASSVSDRAGNTIYF. The chain links TRBV10-2 to TRBJ1-3; TRBD1 agrees at 8 bases. The CDR3 loop spans 15 amino acids. Germline V lookup: CDR1 WSHSY, CDR2 SAAADI. V was pared by 4 bases and J by 2 bases, with 4 bases of the junction left unmatched.

This chain links TRBV11-2 with TRBJ2-7; TRBD2 might be the D (6 bases). The CDR3 loop spans 15 amino acids. The V gene's germline CDR1 is SGHAT and CDR2 FQNNGV. V was cut by 0 bases and J by 3 bases, with 12 bases left in between. In nucleotides, the CDR3 is TGTGCCAGCAGCTTAGAGGGACTTTTGCTCTACGAGCAGTACTTC. Its translation is CASSLEGLLLYEQYF.